The rows below give T cell receptor beta chains drawn from one sample of a study of blood T cell repertoires in COVID-19. The protocol was immunoSEQ multiplex PCR, while the TCRdb copy is restricted to in-frame clones and leaves out a portion. The sample yields about 150,000 clones, roughly 88% seen once. Sequenced input: peripheral blood. Every receptor here comes from a woman aged 55-70 years with COVID-19, enrolled during active disease. CDR3s include the opening cysteine and the closing phenylalanine or tryptophan. A D gene is named only where the DNA matches it firmly. Some rows have no size entry. The others give once, few or many, or a class for an expanded clone.

v_gene,d_gene,abundance,j_gene,CDR3aa,CDR3nt
TRBV14,-,few,TRBJ1-6,CASSLRQTDNSPLHF,TGTGCCAGCAGCCTAAGACAGACGGATAATTCACCCCTCCACTTT
TRBV12-3/TRBV12-4,-,-,TRBJ2-3,CASSPDWADTQYF,TGTGCCAGCAGCCCGGACTGGGCAGATACGCAGTATTTT
TRBV29-1,-,-,TRBJ1-6,CSARTGRNSPLHF,TGCAGCGCAAGGACGGGGAGAAATTCACCCCTCCACTTT
TRBV6-2/TRBV6-3,-,-,TRBJ1-4,CASSDSSNEKLFF,TGTGCCAGCAGTGACAGTTCTAATGAAAAACTGTTTTTT
TRBV5-5,-,-,TRBJ1-4,CASSQAPTMTGRPNEKLFF,TGTGCCAGCAGCCAAGCCCCCACAATGACGGGTCGGCCTAATGAAAAACTGTTTTTT
TRBV7-9,-,-,TRBJ2-5,CASSLAVETQYF,TGTGCCAGCAGCTTAGCCGTAGAGACCCAGTACTTC
TRBV3-1/TRBV3-2,-,-,TRBJ1-2,CASSLQGSYGYTF,TGTGCCAGCAGCCTACAGGGTTCCTATGGCTACACCTTC
TRBV6-5,TRBD2,-,TRBJ2-5,CASSYPGGAQYF,TGTGCCAGCAGTTATCCGGGAGGGGCCCAGTACTTC
TRBV10-3,-,-,TRBJ1-1,CAISPRSTDNTEAFF,TGTGCCATCAGTCCCCGATCGACAGACAACACTGAAGCTTTCTTT
TRBV7-9,TRBD1,-,TRBJ1-2,CASSYTGGGYGYTF,TGTGCCAGCAGCTACACAGGGGGCGGCTATGGCTACACCTTC
TRBV2,-,-,TRBJ1-4,CAQTRPTNEKLFF,TGTGCCCAAACACGTCCAACTAATGAAAAACTGTTTTTT
TRBV7-2,-,-,TRBJ1-2,CASSSNFGYTF,TGTGCCAGCAGCTCGAACTTTGGCTACACCTTC
TRBV7-3,TRBD1,few,TRBJ2-7,CASSLMTGTYEQYF,TGTGCCAGCAGCTTAATGACAGGGACCTACGAGCAGTACTTC
TRBV30,TRBD1,-,TRBJ1-2,CAWRRQGVAYGYTF,TGTGCCTGGAGGCGGCAGGGGGTTGCCTATGGCTACACCTTC
TRBV30,-,once,TRBJ2-7,CAWSLPQQGYEQYF,TGTGCCTGGAGTCTACCCCAACAGGGCTACGAGCAGTACTTC
TRBV5-1,-,-,TRBJ2-5,CASSVEAGETQYF,TGCGCCAGCAGCGTGGAGGCGGGAGAGACCCAGTACTTC
TRBV7-2,TRBD1,-,TRBJ1-5,CASSLSGAQGAFKPQHF,TGTGCCAGCAGCCTATCGGGGGCACAGGGGGCCTTCAAGCCCCAGCATTTT
TRBV19,TRBD1,few,TRBJ1-1,CASSRQGARTEAFF,TGTGCCAGTAGCAGACAGGGGGCGCGAACTGAAGCTTTCTTT
TRBV7-9,-,-,TRBJ1-1,CASSSPRGHIVGNTEAFF,TGTGCCAGCAGCTCGCCGCGAGGACACATAGTAGGGAACACTGAAGCTTTCTTT
TRBV10-1,-,-,TRBJ1-1,CASSDQGRASTEAFF,TGCGCCAGCAGTGACCAGGGCAGGGCATCCACTGAAGCTTTCTTT
TRBV5-1,-,once,TRBJ1-2,CASSLTQLGENYGYTF,TGCGCCAGCAGCTTGACTCAGCTCGGGGAAAACTATGGCTACACCTTC
TRBV29-1,-,-,TRBJ1-3,CSVTGSGNTIYF,TGCAGCGTTACAGGGTCTGGAAACACCATATATTTT
TRBV7-9,-,many,TRBJ1-2,CASSGAWEVNYGYTF,TGTGCCAGCAGCGGTGCGTGGGAGGTAAACTATGGCTACACCTTC
TRBV11-2,-,-,TRBJ2-5,CASRPLAGYQETQYF,TGTGCCAGCAGACCTCTGGCAGGGTACCAAGAGACCCAGTACTTC
TRBV27,TRBD1,-,TRBJ1-1,CASSSAQEGATEAFF,TGTGCCAGCAGTTCCGCACAGGAGGGGGCCACTGAAGCTTTCTTT
TRBV2,TRBD1,-,TRBJ1-2,CASSEFRTGDYGYTF,TGTGCCAGCAGTGAGTTCAGGACAGGCGACTATGGCTACACCTTC
TRBV2,TRBD1,few,TRBJ2-7,CATAAPGGTGGSYEQYF,TGTGCCACCGCCGCCCCCGGCGGGACAGGGGGTTCCTACGAGCAGTACTTC
TRBV12-5,TRBD2,-,TRBJ2-1,CASGWTSGGQGYNEQFF,TGTGCTAGTGGCTGGACTAGCGGGGGACAGGGCTACAATGAGCAGTTCTTC
TRBV28,-,-,TRBJ1-5,CASRPGGGVQPQHF,TGTGCCAGCCGGCCGGGCGGGGGGGTTCAGCCCCAGCATTTT
TRBV28,TRBD1,-,TRBJ1-1,CASSLGQGAYTEAFF,TGTGCCAGCAGTTTGGGACAGGGGGCGTATACTGAAGCTTTCTTT
TRBV19,-,-,TRBJ1-5,CASSTLTTINQPQHF,TGTGCCAGTAGTACCCTAACGACTATTAATCAGCCCCAGCATTTT